A single sample is the source of the 27 T cell receptor beta chains below, sequenced in a study of cytomegalovirus exposure and HLA in healthy donors. With 60 Vbeta and 13 Jbeta primers, the PCR was carried out. Generated by immunoSEQ multiplex PCR, the TCRdb table keeps only in-frame clones and is missing some. The sample has about 150,000 clones, about 85% seen once. Sample: PBMCs. The receptor source for this set is a woman younger than 35 in good health and CMV-seronegative.

This sequence joins TRBV5-1 and TRBJ2-1; the D is unclear. Germline V CDR1 and CDR2: SGHRS, YFSETQ. The CDR3 spans 11 residues. The ends were cut back, 1 base at V and 10 bases at J, with 6 bases in the middle. The CDR3 nucleotides are TGCGCCAGCAGCTTGAAGAGAGAGCAGTTCTTC. This translates into CASSLKREQFF.

The chain combines TRBV7-8 with TRBJ2-7; maybe TRBD2 (5 bases). Germline V gene sequence: CDR1 SGHVS, CDR2 FQNEAQ. This CDR3 has 15 residues. The V end was cut by 2 bases, the J end by 0 bases, with 11 bases between. The CDR3 sequence: CASSLREGSSYEQYF. The CDR3 nucleotides are TGTGCCAGCAGCTTAAGAGAGGGAAGCTCCTACGAGCAGTACTTC.

To note about this clone: Within the sample, other DNA sequences also encode this same CDR3. The chain links TRBV19 to TRBJ2-1; D unclear. V was shortened by 4 bases and J by 0 bases, with 4 bases between the two germline ends. This CDR3 region has 13 residues. Per the germline V gene, CDR1 is LNHDA and CDR2 is SQIVND (reference sequence). DNA of the CDR3: TGTGCCAGTAGTACCAGCTCCTACAATGAGCAGTTCTTC. Its protein is CASSTSSYNEQFF.

This rearrangement joins TRBV9 to TRBJ2-2; possible D gene TRBD2, 6 bases. V lost 4 bases and J lost 4, with 20 bases in between. Germline CDR1 is SGDLS and CDR2 is YYNGEE. There are 17 residues in the CDR3. CDR3 region: CASSSRAGIGGTGELFF. In DNA form, the CDR3 reads TGTGCCAGCAGCTCACGGGCCGGGATCGGGGGCACCGGGGAGCTGTTTTTT.

The chain links TRBV13 to TRBJ1-1; 7 bases are a match to TRBD1. Losses at the gene ends were 5 bases for V and 5 bases for J; bases not matched to a gene: 17. Germline V lookup: CDR1 PRHDT, CDR2 FYEKMQ (reference sequence). The CDR3 is made up of 17 amino acids. CDR3 in amino acids: CASSGEPGKGALTEAFF. The DNA for the CDR3 is TGTGCCAGCAGCGGAGAGCCCGGCAAGGGGGCCCTTACTGAAGCTTTCTTT.

V is TRBV27 and J is TRBJ1-5; D is uncertain. The ends were cut back, 3 bases at V and 6 bases at J, with 9 bases in the middle. Germline CDR1 and CDR2: MNHEY and SMNVEV (reference sequence). CDR3 length: 13 amino acids. The CDR3 loop reads CASSFAGSQPQHF. The CDR3, as DNA: TGTGCCAGCAGTTTTGCGGGGAGTCAGCCCCAGCATTTT.

V usage is TRBV7-2 and J usage is TRBJ2-1; no definite D call. Trimming shortened V by 5 bases and J by 6 bases, and 14 bases separated the two germline ends. Germline lookup yields CDR1 SGHTA and CDR2 FQGNSA. The CDR3 covers 14 residues. CDR3 nucleotides: TGTGCCAGCAGCCCAAATCAAGCTCGCAATGAGCAGTTCTTC. This codes for CASSPNQARNEQFF.

V and J are TRBV7-8 and TRBJ1-5; possibly TRBD1 for D (5 bases). CDR3 length: 17 amino acids. Per germline, CDR1 SGHVS and CDR2 FQNEAQ. Between the trimmed V and J ends, which lost 5 bases and 0 bases, there was a span of 17 bases. This chain's CDR3 is CASSLTGGTNSNQPQHF. In DNA form, the CDR3 reads TGTGCCAGCAGCCTGACGGGGGGAACTAATAGCAATCAGCCCCAGCATTTT.

The chain has TRBV4-2 and TRBJ2-1; D gene unclear. The CDR3 runs to 18 residues. V gave up 0 bases and J gave up 8 bases, with 23 bases separating them. Germline CDR1 reads LGHNA; CDR2 reads YNFKEQ. CDR3 loop: CASSQDLWATPPRDEQFF. Here the CDR3 DNA reads TGTGCCAGCAGCCAAGATCTTTGGGCTACCCCCCCCCGCGATGAGCAGTTCTTC.

This sequence joins TRBV10-3 and TRBJ2-7, with D tentatively TRBD1 (5 bases). Looked up from germline, CDR1 is ENHRY and CDR2 is SYGVKD. Deletions cut 0 bases from V and 2 bases from J, with 11 bases between. The CDR3 is 15 residues long. The CDR3 region is CAISESVTVTYEQYF. In nucleotides, the CDR3 is TGTGCCATCAGTGAGTCCGTGACAGTTACCTACGAGCAGTACTTC.

The chain joins TRBV19 to TRBJ1-4; tentatively, D is TRBD1 (5 bases). From germline, CDR1 is LNHDA and CDR2 SQIVND (reference sequence). The CDR3 sequence is 15 residues long. Trimming left V 6 bases short and J 0 bases short, with 11 bases between. The CDR3 is CASSPTGATNEKLFF. CDR3 in DNA: TGTGCCAGTAGCCCCACAGGAGCAACTAATGAAAAACTGTTTTTT.

The chain uses TRBV7-9 and TRBJ2-7; 7 bases fit TRBD1. The CDR3 has 15 amino acids. Trimming took 6 bases from V and 4 from J; bases not matched to a gene: 12. CDR1 SEHNR and CDR2 FQNEAQ come from the germline V gene (reference sequence). CDR3 protein: CASSKTGTEGYEQYF. For the CDR3, the DNA is TGTGCCAGCAGTAAAACCGGGACAGAAGGATACGAGCAGTACTTC.

V and J are TRBV7-9 and TRBJ2-7, with D uncertain. Germline V gives CDR1 SEHNR, CDR2 FQNEAQ (reference sequence). V was pared by 0 bases and J by 0 bases, with 6 bases between. CDR3 length: 14 residues. As DNA, the CDR3 is TGTGCCAGCAGCTTAGCCCTCTTCTCCTACGAGCAGTACTTC. This encodes CASSLALFSYEQYF.

The chain recombines TRBV10-2 with TRBJ2-5, with a possible D match to TRBD2 (6 bases). Trimming removed 11 bases from V and 4 bases from J, with 17 bases in between. CDR3 length: 13 residues. CDR1 is WSHSY, CDR2 SAAADI, per germline. CDR3 coding DNA: TGCGCCTCCTCCCGGGAGACTCGAGAGACCCAGTACTTC. It translates to CASSRETRETQYF.

This clone was seen a handful of times. The chain uses TRBV18 and TRBJ2-5, with a possible D match to TRBD1 (6 bases). CDR3 length equals 14 residues. The germline CDR1 and CDR2 sequences are KGHSH and LQKENI. V lost 3 bases, J lost 2 bases, and 10 bases lay in between. The CDR3 is CASSPQTGQETQYF. CDR3 DNA: TGTGCCAGCTCACCCCAGACAGGTCAAGAGACCCAGTACTTC.

There are a few counts of this clone. The genes are TRBV29-1 and TRBJ2-6; D ambiguous. The CDR3 is made up of 16 amino acids. V lost 1 base, J lost 4 bases, and 14 bases lay in between. CDR1 and CDR2 from the germline V gene are SQVTM and ANQGSEA. CDR3 nucleotides: TGCAGCGTTGAAGGGAGTGGGTCGACCGGGGCCAACGTCCTGACTTTC. Translating gives CSVEGSGSTGANVLTF.

The chain carries TRBV7-2 and TRBJ1-1, with TRBD1 identical over 9 bases. This CDR3 contains 17 residues. The V segment lost 5 bases and the J segment 0 bases; nucleotides outside the gene matches: 10. CDR1 is SGHTA and CDR2 is FQGNSA in the germline V gene. CDR3 protein: CASSPVPGQGLNTEAFF. The CDR3 DNA reads as TGTGCCAGCAGCCCCGTCCCGGGACAGGGTTTGAACACTGAAGCTTTCTTT. The entire variable domain, with the rest obtained from reference TRBV7-2 and TRBJ1-1, is as follows: GAGVSQSPSNKVTEKGKDVELRCDPISGHTALYWYRQSLGQGLEFLIYFQGNSAPDKSGLPSDRFSAERTGGSVSTLTIQRTQQEDSAVYLCASSPVPGQGLNTEAFFGQGTRLTVV.

The chain uses TRBV27 and TRBJ1-2; 7 bases are a match to TRBD1. Germline V CDR1 and CDR2: MNHEY, SMNVEV (reference sequence). CDR3 length equals 17 residues. Trimming removed 2 bases from V and 4 bases from J; junction bases left unmatched: 13. The CDR3 DNA is TGTGCCAGCAGTTTAACTCTTCTTATGGGACAGATCTATGGCTACACCTTC. Translating it yields CASSLTLLMGQIYGYTF.

Details on this clone: Within the sample, other DNA sequences also encode this same CDR3. This chain links TRBV2 with TRBJ1-6, with a tentative D call TRBD1 (6 bases). V was cut by 8 bases and J by 7 bases, with 12 bases left in between. Per germline, CDR1 SNHLY and CDR2 FYNNEI. The CDR3 totals 13 residues. Here the CDR3 DNA reads TGTGCCAGCGGAGGACAGCCCAATTCACCCCTCCACTTT. It codes for CASGGQPNSPLHF.

This clone was seen once. The gene calls are TRBV5-1 and TRBJ2-3, with 9 bases lining up with TRBD2. There are 20 residues in the CDR3. Germline V lookup: CDR1 SGHRS, CDR2 YFSETQ. Losses at the gene ends were 3 bases for V and 0 bases for J; bases not matched to a gene: 17. The CDR3 coding sequence is TGCGCCAGCAGCTCGCTAGGGGGCGGAACTAGCGGGCGAAGCACAGATACGCAGTATTTT. It translates to CASSSLGGGTSGRSTDTQYF. The whole variable domain, remainder taken from reference TRBV5-1 and TRBJ2-3, is KAGVTQTPRYLIKTRGQQVTLSCSPISGHRSVSWYQQTPGQGLQFLFEYFSETQRNKGNFPGRFSGRQFSNSRSEMNVSTLELGDSALYLCASSSLGGGTSGRSTDTQYFGPGTRLTVL.

This rearrangement joins TRBV19 to TRBJ2-4, with TRBD1 matching over 7 bases. CDR1 and CDR2 (germline): LNHDA, SQIVND (reference sequence). V trimming: 10 bases; J trimming: 7 bases; junction bases outside the gene matches: 7. The CDR3 has 12 residues. CDR3 bases: TGTGCCACCGTTGACAGGGCGAACATTCAGTACTTC. As protein: CATVDRANIQYF. The full variable domain, in which reference TRBV19 and TRBJ2-4 provide the parts outside the CDR3, is DGGITQSPKYLFRKEGQNVTLSCEQNLNHDAMYWYRQDPGQGLRLIYYSQIVNDFQKGDIAEGYSVSREKKESFPLTVTSAQKNPTAFYLCATVDRANIQYFGAGTRLSVL.

The chain combines TRBV7-9 with TRBJ2-5; 15 bases agree with TRBD2. The CDR3 consists of 17 residues. Trimming at V came to 3 bases and at J to 5 bases, leaving 7 bases not matched to a gene. Germline-derived CDR1 and CDR2 are SEHNR and FQNEAQ (reference sequence). The CDR3 region has the DNA TGTGCCAGCAGCTTCGGACTAGCGGGGGGGCCGGGGGAGACCCAGTACTTC. Encoded protein: CASSFGLAGGPGETQYF.

This clone was seen only once. The CDR3 sequence is CASSQGVLGLAGDEQYF. CDR3 nucleotides: TGCGCCAGCAGCCAAGGAGTTTTAGGACTAGCGGGTGACGAGCAGTACTTC. V usage is TRBV4-1 and J usage is TRBJ2-7; 11 positions match TRBD2. This CDR3 comprises 17 residues. Germline V gives CDR1 MGHRA, CDR2 YSYEKL. The J segment lost 5 bases and the V segment lost 1 base, leaving 10 bases of the junction unmatched.

The genes are TRBV7-9 and TRBJ2-1, with 11 bases fitting TRBD2. V trimming: 5 bases; J trimming: 1 base; junction bases outside the gene matches: 7. The CDR3 runs to 17 residues. CDR1 is SEHNR and CDR2 is FQNEAQ in the germline V gene (reference sequence). This CDR3 is CASSPPPSGRSYNEQFF. The CDR3 DNA sequence: TGTGCCAGCAGCCCCCCCCCTAGCGGGAGGTCCTACAATGAGCAGTTCTTC.

The rearrangement links TRBV20-1 to TRBJ2-5; a weak D match, TRBD2 (6 bases). The germline V gene encodes CDR1 DFQATT and CDR2 SNEGSKA (reference sequence). V lost 8 bases, J lost 11 bases, and 18 bases lay in between. This CDR3 is built from 11 residues. CDR3 DNA: TGCAGTACCCCCGCCAGTGCGGGGCAGTACTTC. Protein: CSTPASAGQYF.

The rearrangement uses TRBV4-3 and TRBJ2-5; 8 nucleotides align to TRBD2. This CDR3 has 15 amino acids. The V and J ends lost 0 bases and 5 bases, in that order; junction bases with no gene match: 5. The germline CDR1 and CDR2 sequences are LGHNA and YSLEER. This chain's CDR3 is CASSQEGSGGETQYF. The CDR3 region has the DNA TGCGCCAGCAGCCAAGAGGGGTCGGGAGGGGAGACCCAGTACTTC.

The sample holds one count of this clone. The chain uses TRBV4-3 and TRBJ2-7; the match to TRBD1 covers 7 bases. Germline CDR1 reads LGHNA; CDR2 reads YSLEER. V lost 0 bases, J lost 0 bases, and 11 bases stayed unmatched. The CDR3 totals 18 residues. CDR3 loop: CASSQDTFSGTDSYEQYF. The CDR3 DNA sequence: TGCGCCAGCAGCCAAGACACATTTTCTGGGACAGACTCCTACGAGCAGTACTTC.